These 3 T cell receptor beta chains were sequenced from one sample in a study of T cell clonality in common variable immunodeficiency. Assay used: immunoSEQ multiplex PCR; TCRdb lists only in-frame clones, some missing. The data show some 45,000 clones, with none appearing a single time. The specimen sequenced was peripheral blood mononuclear cells. Receptor source: a person aged 18-70 years in good health.

This clone was seen many times. The read terminates 3 residues ahead of where the CDR3 ends, so the germline J gene completes it. The J gene is TRBJ2-7, the V gene TRBV7-2; 7 bases map to TRBD2. V lost 10 bases to trimming and J lost 2 bases; unmatched junction nucleotides: 5. Germline V gene lookup returns CDR1 SGHTA and CDR2 FQGNSA. The CDR3 is made up of 12 amino acids. The chain's CDR3 is CATAGITYEQYF. The sequenced CDR3 bases are TGTGCCACAGCGGGGATTACCTACGAG.

This clone appeared many times. The read finishes 3 residues shy of the CDR3 end, and the germline J gene is used to complete it. The chain carries TRBV10-2 and TRBJ2-4; no clear D. Germline lookup yields CDR1 WSHSY and CDR2 SAAADI. This CDR3 has 13 residues. The ends were cut back, 2 bases at V and 4 bases at J, with 6 bases in the middle. CDR3 DNA, as far as it was read: TGCGCCAGCAGTGAGCCTAGGAAAAACATT. Translation: CASSEPRKNI. From start to end, the CDR3 is CASSEPRKNIQYF.

This clone was observed at least ten times. The read falls 3 residues short of the CDR3 end, and the missing part is taken from the germline J gene. This chain joins TRBV7-2 and TRBJ2-1, with D uncertain. CDR3 length: 13 amino acids. The germline V gene encodes CDR1 SGHTA and CDR2 FQGNSA. Trimming pared 5 bases from V and 7 bases from J, leaving 12 bases between. CDR3 bases read: TGTGCCAGCAGCCCCCCGGTGAGTAATGAG. This encodes CASSPPVSNE. In full, the CDR3 is CASSPPVSNEQFF.